This is a list of T cell receptor beta chains from one sample in a study of a mutant IDH1 vaccine in newly diagnosed glioma. Sequencing was performed with immunoSEQ multiplex PCR; in TCRdb, only in-frame clones are kept and a portion is missing. The profile covers approximately 54,000 clones, with 65% to 85% appearing a single time and around 18% taken by the ten largest. Sequenced here: PBMCs, sampled from a glioma patient treated with radiotherapy, temozolomide or both. These receptors originate from a man between 18 and 29 years old with glioma. Each CDR3 is given with its conserved first and last residue. The D gene is left open where the match is weak. The size entry is marked missing in some rows and otherwise reads once, few, many or a size class.

clone size	V gene	J gene	D gene	CDR3 length	CDR3 DNA	CDR3 protein
.	TRBV4-1	TRBJ1-6	.	16	TGCGCCAGCAGCCGATACACTGACTCCTATAATTCACCCCTCCACTTT	CASSRYTDSYNSPLHF
few	TRBV7-9	TRBJ2-7	TRBD2	14	TGTGCCAGCAGCTTAGCGGCGGGGGAGAGAGAGCAGTACTTC	CASSLAAGEREQYF
once	TRBV7-9	TRBJ2-7	TRBD1	14	TGTGCCAGCAGCCCCCGGGACAGGGATTACGAGCAGTACTTC	CASSPRDRDYEQYF
.	TRBV5-1	TRBJ2-2	.	14	TGCGCCAGCAGCCTTCCCGGGACGGCCGGGGAGCTGTTTTTT	CASSLPGTAGELFF
few	TRBV4-3	TRBJ1-2	.	13	TGCGCCAGCAGCCAAGATCTAGGGAATGGCTACACCTTC	CASSQDLGNGYTF
.	TRBV10-3	TRBJ1-1	TRBD1	13	TGTGCCATCAGATGGGACAGGAACACTGAAGCTTTCTTT	CAIRWDRNTEAFF
once	TRBV2	TRBJ1-1	.	15	TGTGCCAGCAGAGCCCTTCAGACGGGGGTCACTGAAGCTTTCTTT	CASRALQTGVTEAFF
.	TRBV6-6	TRBJ1-5	.	15	TGTGCCAGCAGTTACTCGGAGAGTGCTAATATGCCCCAGCATTTT	CASSYSESANMPQHF
.	TRBV27	TRBJ1-1	.	14	TGTGCCAGCAACTCCTTTGGGGTTCGAGCTGAAGCTTTCTTT	CASNSFGVRAEAFF
medium-sized	TRBV2	TRBJ2-7	.	12	TGTGCCAGCAACCCTGCCCCCTACGAGCAGTACTTC	CASNPAPYEQYF
.	TRBV30	TRBJ2-7	TRBD2	16	TGTGCCTGGAGTAACTGGGGACTAGCGGGAGAAGGAGAGCAGTACTTC	CAWSNWGLAGEGEQYF
.	TRBV19	TRBJ1-6	TRBD1	15	TGTGCCAGTAGTAGGGACAGGCGGGAAAATTCACCCCTCCACTTT	CASSRDRRENSPLHF
.	TRBV4-1	TRBJ1-2	.	12	TGCGCCAGCAGCCAATACAACAGGGGCTACACCTTC	CASSQYNRGYTF
.	TRBV14	TRBJ2-5	TRBD1	20	TGTGCCAGCACCCCAGGCGAGGGGACAGGGGGATTTCAATATCGGGGGACCCAGTACTTC	CASTPGEGTGGFQYRGTQYF
.	TRBV29-1	TRBJ2-7	TRBD1	13	TGCAGCGGATCACGGGACAGGGGGCACGAGCAGTACTTC	CSGSRDRGHEQYF